This is a list of T cell receptor beta chains from one sample in a study of vaccination effects on CD4 cells after COVID-19. Libraries were prepared by immunoSEQ multiplex PCR; TCRdb keeps only in-frame clonotypes and omits some of them. Here the sample spans about 71,000 clones, under 90% being singletons. Their recognized antigens are unknown. The sample was CD4+ T cells from PBMCs cultured with SARS-CoV-2 spike peptides, taken before COVID-19 vaccination. These receptors all stem from a human donor who received a COVID-19 vaccine. Each CDR3 is given with its conserved first and last residue. A D gene is named only where the DNA matches it firmly. Clone size, where shown, is once, few, many, or a class for clones that have expanded.

-	few	TRBJ2-3	TRBV5-8	TGTGCCAGCAGCCTAAGGCTCCGTTCAGATACGCAGTATTTT	CASSLRLRSDTQYF
-	-	TRBJ1-4	TRBV30	TGTGCCTTCACGACAGGCTCGGCAACTAATGAAAAACTGTTTTTT	CAFTTGSATNEKLFF
TRBD2	-	TRBJ2-3	TRBV15	TGTGCCACCAGCAGAGAAGGGACTAGCGGGGGGGCTTTTTATTTT	CATSREGTSGGAFYF
TRBD1	-	TRBJ1-2	TRBV7-2	TGTGCCAGCAGCCCGCAACAGGGGAACTATGGCTACACCTTC	CASSPQQGNYGYTF
-	once	TRBJ1-1	TRBV24-1	TGTGCCACCAGTGCGTCTAGGGGTGGGACTGAAGCTTTCTTT	CATSASRGGTEAFF
TRBD1	-	TRBJ2-1	TRBV18	TGTGCCAGCTCGGAAACAGGGGGTAGCTCCTACAATGAGCAGTTCTTC	CASSETGGSSYNEQFF
-	-	TRBJ1-1	TRBV27	TGTGCCAGCAGTTTGAACAGGAACACTGAAGCTTTCTTT	CASSLNRNTEAFF
-	-	TRBJ1-2	TRBV29-1	TGCAGCGTTGGGGGCAACTATGGCTACACCTTC	CSVGGNYGYTF
TRBD1	-	TRBJ1-3	TRBV7-2	TGTGCCGCAGAGGGACAGGGAGGCTCTGGAAACACCATATATTTT	CAAEGQGGSGNTIYF
-	-	TRBJ1-3	TRBV18	TGTGCCAGCTCTCCGTACCAAGAGACCGACGGGAGCACCATATATTTT	CASSPYQETDGSTIYF
TRBD2	-	TRBJ2-5	TRBV6-2/TRBV6-3	TGTGCCAGCAGTTGGGCCCCTAGCGGGGGGTACCAAGAGACCCAGTACTTC	CASSWAPSGGYQETQYF
TRBD1	-	TRBJ2-3	TRBV19	TGTGCCAGTAGTACCAGGACAGGGCGTCTGGATACGCAGTATTTT	CASSTRTGRLDTQYF
TRBD2	-	TRBJ2-2	TRBV19	TGTGCCAGTAGTATTCTCGGACTAGCGGGGGGGCAGGTCACCGGGGAGCTGTTTTTT	CASSILGLAGGQVTGELFF
-	few	TRBJ1-2	TRBV2	TGTGCCAGCAGTGAAGAGGGCAACTATGGCTACACCTTC	CASSEEGNYGYTF
-	-	TRBJ1-4	TRBV5-1	TGCGCCAGCAGCGGTGGGCAGGGGTTGGAAAAACTGTTTTTT	CASSGGQGLEKLFF
-	-	TRBJ1-1	TRBV3-1/TRBV3-2	TGTGCCAGCAGCCAAGAGTACGCGCCGCTGAACACTGAAGCTTTCTTT	CASSQEYAPLNTEAFF
-	-	TRBJ1-6	TRBV2	TGTGCCAGCAGTCCTAGGGGAGGCTCCTATAATTCACCCCTCCACTTT	CASSPRGGSYNSPLHF
-	-	TRBJ1-2	TRBV24-1	TGTGCCACCAGATCAGACACCGGTGGAGGCTACACCTTC	CATRSDTGGGYTF